The 18 T cell receptor beta chains reported below all come from one sample, sequenced in a study of identical twins. MiXCR, run by TCRdb on the 5' RACE reads, gives a single entry per CDR3 protein. This table holds a few hundred thousand distinct CDR3 sequences, approximately 13% found once. These data were likewise used in another study, on yellow fever vaccine responses in identical twins.

Material for sequencing was CD8+ T cells sorted from blood. Source of these receptors: a woman between 18 and 30 years old in good health.

This chain joins TRBV24-1 and TRBJ1-5; D unclear. CDR3 size: 16 residues. Trimming removed 3 bases from V and 1 base from J, with 12 bases in between. Germline CDR1 reads KGHDR; CDR2 reads SFDVKD. CDR3 protein: CATSDPTADSNQPQHF. The DNA for the CDR3 is TGTGCCACCAGTGATCCAACCGCTGACAGCAATCAGCCCCAGCATTTT.

In its sample, this clonotype was seen many times. The chain employs TRBV12-3 or TRBV12-4 and TRBJ2-1; the D is unclear. The V gene lost 3 bases and the J gene lost 3 bases, with 9 bases spanning the gap. This CDR3 spans 14 amino acids. CDR3 in amino acids: CASSLQAYYNEQFF. As DNA, the CDR3 is TGTGCCAGCAGTTTGCAGGCTTACTACAATGAGCAGTTCTTC.

The rearrangement uses TRBV7-9 and TRBJ2-7; D possibly corresponds to TRBD2 (7 bases). Trimming left V 1 base short and J 3 bases short, with 13 bases between. CDR1 is SEHNR, CDR2 FQNEAQ, per germline (reference sequence). The length of the CDR3 is 15 residues. CDR3 DNA: TGTGCCAGCAGCTTAGGGACAGAGCGGGGCTACGAGCAGTACGTC. Protein: CASSLGTERGYEQYV.

This clonotype appeared a few times. V is TRBV4-1 and J is TRBJ2-2; a weak D match, TRBD1 (7 bases). Trimming pared 2 bases from V and 11 bases from J, leaving 21 bases between. This CDR3 comprises 16 residues. Germline V lookup: CDR1 MGHRA, CDR2 YSYEKL. CDR3 sequence reads: CASSQPATGPEGELFF. The CDR3 coding sequence is TGCGCCAGCAGCCAACCGGCGACAGGGCCGGAGGGTGAGCTGTTTTTT.

This clonotype was detected a few times. The chain links TRBV2 to TRBJ2-1; D is possibly TRBD1 or TRBD2 (5 bases each). This CDR3 contains 12 residues. Germline V lookup: CDR1 SNHLY, CDR2 FYNNEI. Trimming took off 8 bases at V and 8 bases at J, with 13 bases between the two ends. In nucleotides, the CDR3 is TGTGCCAGCTTGGGGGAGAGAGATGAGCAGTTCTTC. Amino acid sequence: CASLGERDEQFF.

This clonotype was observed a handful of times. This rearrangement joins TRBV6-1 to TRBJ2-7, with D possibly being TRBD2 (6 bases). The V end lost 5 bases, the J end lost 0 bases, and 14 bases lay between the germline ends. Germline loops: CDR1 MNHNS, CDR2 SASEGT. The CDR3 loop spans 15 amino acids. CDR3 sequence (DNA): TGTGCCAGCAGTACGGGACTTCCGCCCTCCTACGAGCAGTACTTC. Its translation is CASSTGLPPSYEQYF.

This clonotype has a handful of counts. The chain recombines TRBV29-1 with TRBJ2-1, with a weak D call TRBD2 (6 bases). Between the trimmed V and J ends, which lost 4 bases and 12 bases, there was a span of 13 bases. The CDR3 contains 11 residues. Germline V CDR1 and CDR2: SQVTM, ANQGSEA. CDR3 nucleotides: TGCAGCGTTGTAACGGGAGTTGGGCAGTTCTTC. Translation: CSVVTGVGQFF.

This clonotype turned up a few times. The chain couples TRBV27 to TRBJ2-7; 12 positions match TRBD1. The V gene's germline CDR1 is MNHEY and CDR2 SMNVEV (reference sequence). Losses at the gene ends were 3 bases for V and 0 bases for J; bases not matched to a gene: 9. This CDR3 region has 18 residues. The CDR3 protein is CASSFGTGQGAISYEQYF. The CDR3 coding sequence is TGTGCCAGCAGTTTCGGAACGGGACAGGGGGCGATCTCCTACGAGCAGTACTTC.

V usage is TRBV4-1 and J usage is TRBJ2-5, with 8 nucleotides matching TRBD1. Losses at the gene ends were 9 bases for V and 4 bases for J; bases not matched to a gene: 7. CDR1 is MGHRA and CDR2 is YSYEKL in the germline V gene. The CDR3 is 13 amino acids. CDR3 protein: CASGQGLTETQYF. CDR3 nucleotide sequence: TGCGCCAGTGGACAGGGCCTAACAGAGACCCAGTACTTC.

This rearrangement joins TRBV20-1 to TRBJ2-5; TRBD2 agrees at 15 bases. Germline V gives CDR1 DFQATT, CDR2 SNEGSKA (reference sequence). This CDR3 region has 15 residues. Unmatched junction bases numbered 7, after V lost 6 bases and J lost 5 bases. CDR3 coding DNA: TGCAGTGCCCGAGGACTAGCGGGGGGGCGGGAGACCCAGTACTTC. It translates to CSARGLAGGRETQYF.

This clonotype showed up just a few times. Here the CDR3 reads CSVEASIEQFF. CDR3 DNA: TGCAGCGTTGAGGCTAGCATTGAGCAGTTCTTC. This chain links TRBV29-1 with TRBJ2-1, with D tentatively TRBD2 (5 bases). The CDR3 consists of 11 residues. Germline V CDR1 and CDR2: SQVTM, ANQGSEA. The V end was cut by 3 bases, the J end by 9 bases, with 9 bases between.

This clonotype was counted only a few times. The rearrangement uses TRBV5-5 and TRBJ2-1; tentatively, D is TRBD1 (5 bases). This CDR3 comprises 16 residues. Germline V CDR1 and CDR2: SGHKS, YYEKEE (reference sequence). V shed 1 base and J shed 4 bases, with 15 bases lying between them. CDR3 DNA: TGTGCCAGCAGCTTGTCCAGGGTCTCCCTTTACAATGAGCAGTTCTTC. Protein: CASSLSRVSLYNEQFF.

This clonotype was seen many times. V and J are TRBV28 and TRBJ2-5; 8 nucleotides agree with TRBD1. Looked up from germline, CDR1 is MDHEN and CDR2 is SYDVKM. This CDR3 is 15 amino acids long. After removal of 8 bases from V and 3 bases from J, the junction contained 11 bases not matched to a gene. For the CDR3, the DNA is TGTGCCAGCCTCCTATTGACAGGGGAAAAAGAGACCCAGTACTTC. Its protein product is CASLLLTGEKETQYF.

The rearrangement links TRBV5-1 to TRBJ2-7; TRBD1 matches at 8 bases. Germline V gene sequence: CDR1 SGHRS, CDR2 YFSETQ. V lost 4 bases, J lost 4 bases, and 16 bases stayed unmatched. The CDR3 loop spans 17 amino acids. The CDR3 loop reads CASSGRGIGTGPYEQYF. Written as DNA, the CDR3 is TGCGCCAGCAGCGGACGGGGGATCGGGACAGGTCCTTACGAGCAGTACTTC.

The CDR3 is CASRGSKDTQYF. Written as DNA, the CDR3 is TGTGCTAGCAGGGGGAGTAAAGATACGCAGTATTTT. The genes are TRBV12-5 and TRBJ2-3; TRBD1 matches at 7 bases. CDR3 length: 12 residues. J lost 5 bases, V lost 9 bases, and 5 bases had no gene match. Looked up from germline, CDR1 is LGHNT and CDR2 is FRNRAP. Together with reference TRBV12-5 and TRBJ2-3, the CDR3 gives the full variable domain: DARVTQTPRHKVTEMGQEVTMRCQPILGHNTVFWYRQTMMQGLELLAYFRNRAPLDDSGMPKDRFSAEMPDATLATLKIQPSEPRDSAVYFCASRGSKDTQYFGPGTRLTVL.

For this clonotype: This may be a read error: a much more frequent sequence differs by one nucleotide. The chain carries TRBV11-1 and TRBJ2-3; TRBD2 matches at 9 bases. This CDR3 has 18 residues. V lost 5 bases and J lost 4; bases outside the gene matches: 16. Germline CDR1 reads SGHAT; CDR2 reads FQDESV (reference sequence). CDR3 in DNA: TGTGCCAGCAGCCCCCAGCGGCCTAGCGGGAAGGGATCAGATACGCAGTATTTT. Translated, it gives CASSPQRPSGKGSDTQYF.

J is TRBJ2-7 and V is TRBV20-1; 8 bases are a match to TRBD2. The length of the CDR3 is 17 residues. V shed 3 bases, J shed 0 bases, and the junction held 13 bases outside the gene matches. Germline values: CDR1 DFQATT, CDR2 SNEGSKA (reference sequence). The CDR3 DNA follows: TGCAGTGCTAGCCCTCTTTTAGCGGGACAACCCTCCTACGAGCAGTACTTC. It translates to CSASPLLAGQPSYEQYF.

This clonotype occurred a few times. The V and J genes are TRBV14 and TRBJ1-4; D is ambiguous. CDR1 and CDR2 (germline): SGHDN, FVKESK. Between the trimmed V and J ends, which lost 5 bases and 0 bases, there was a span of 7 bases. This CDR3 region has 14 residues. In nucleotides, the CDR3 is TGTGCCAGCAGCGCCCGTTCAACTAATGAAAAACTGTTTTTT. This encodes CASSARSTNEKLFF. The full variable domain, rest sourced from reference TRBV14 and TRBJ1-4, is EAGVTQFPSHSVIEKGQTVTLRCDPISGHDNLYWYRRVMGKEIKFLLHFVKESKQDESGMPNNRFLAERTGGTYSTLKVQPAELEDSGVYFCASSARSTNEKLFFGSGTQLSVL.